This T cell receptor beta chain was recovered during a study of OX40 agonist ivuxolimab in advanced cancers. Germline V gives CDR1 SGHNT, CDR2 YYREEE (reference sequence). V lost 0 bases, J lost 4 bases, and 9 bases lay in between. The CDR3 is 14 residues long. The method was immunoSEQ multiplex PCR; TCRdb's version includes in-frame clones alone and lacks a portion of them. The sample carries about 100,000 clones, approximately 94% recorded once. J is TRBJ2-3 and V is TRBV5-4; unclear D gene. The sequence was obtained from an adult with an advanced solid tumor such as melanoma, head and neck, liver or kidney cancer. This specimen consisted of CD4+ or CD8+ T cells sorted from blood, obtained in a trial of the OX40 agonist ivuxolimab. CDR3 nucleotide sequence: TGTGCCAGCAGCTTGGTGGGTGGGTCAGATACGCAGTATTTT. Protein sequence: CASSLVGGSDTQYF.